This T cell receptor beta chain was captured by sequencing in a study of blood T cells in healthy people across ages (dated by TCRdb to about 2015). Concerning the study at large: In model experiments, template switching captured about one uniquely barcoded TCR beta cDNA molecule for every two T cells. To track age-related changes in TCR beta repertoire diversity, the study relied on deep sequencing normalized with unique cDNA molecular identifiers. Donors were grouped into four age groups: young (average roughly 15 years), middle-aged (roughly 40), aged (around 60) and long-lived (around 80). Donors of different ages were randomly distributed across sequencing lanes to avoid experimental bias. The study analyzed two additional independent replicas of 1 million unique cDNA reads from the same blood draw for two donors, one aged 18 to 30 and one aged 80 or older. Results the study describes overall, beyond this receptor: A strong correlation was found between observed TCR beta diversity and the percentage of naive T cells measured by flow cytometry. Because the CMV infection status of the donors was unknown, age-related changes in expanded clonotypes may potentially have been confounded. Bulk unsorted PBMC profiling prevented conclusive comparison of naive and antigen-experienced compartments. Estimates of total diversity based on one million sequenced T cells were considered lower bounds and underestimates. Observed TCR beta diversity per million T cells fell roughly linearly with age, and a significant reduction was already apparent by age around 39. The long-lived group showed more naive CD4+ T cells, fewer expanded clones and increased TCR diversity than the aged group, suggesting age selection.

The donors were a few dozen Caucasian individuals from Russia, aged about 6 to 100 years, who were systemically healthy. Approximately 9 milliliters of peripheral blood were collected from each donor into EDTA-treated Vacutainer tubes. Ficoll-Paque density-gradient centrifugation was used to isolate PBMCs, with at least 6.5 million per sample. Total RNA, at least 5 micrograms per sample, was extracted from PBMCs with Trizol reagent. Naive CD45RAhigh/CD27high T cell percentages were measured by flow cytometry on a PBMC aliquot from every donor. Of note for this clonotype: The antigen it recognizes is unknown. No base quality values were provided; no much bigger clone lies one nucleotide off.

V and J lose 0 bases and 1 base, and a span of 13 bases separates them. The CDR3 runs 16 residues from the cysteine to the phenylalanine. Of the read, only the CDR3 DNA is kept; its 48 bases are in frame from base 1. To prepare the library, 5' RACE was applied. A second PCR of about 6 to 12 cycles was run with a J-beta primer mix and a sample-barcoded 5' primer. A template-switch 5' adaptor carrying 12 random nucleotides introduced a unique molecular identifier onto each TCR beta cDNA molecule. Each sample yielded at least 3 million CDR3-containing paired-end reads. First-strand cDNA synthesis was performed from all RNA using the Mint cDNA synthesis kit, with priming by a TRBC-specific oligonucleotide. Following uracil-DNA glycosylase treatment, a first 18-cycle PCR with universal primers M1SS and BC2_uni_R was performed on all cDNA. The study's processing was this. For normalization, 1 million high-quality reads, each with a distinct molecular identifier, were randomly selected from each sample. Instead of being binned into consensus sequences, reads that shared molecular identifiers were thrown out. MiTCR, run with a Q25 quality threshold and the strictest error-elimination algorithm, handled CDR3 identification, clonotype clustering and error correction. A nonparametric unseen species model with Euler transformation was used to estimate a lower bound on total TCR beta diversity. The public reads were reanalyzed by TCRdb: fastp trimming at Q25, MiXCR alignment, in-frame beta chains only. Every distinct CDR3 protein forms one entry, paired with its most common genes and DNA. TCRdb, not the original authors, processed these V and J calls. The sample table shows fewer than 2,000,000 distinct CDR3 sequences, and 30% to 40% are seen once. Of the sample, roughly 24% is held by the ten largest clones.

Recombination linked TRBV12-3 or TRBV12-4 to TRBJ2-7, and perhaps TRBD1 as D gene, on 5 matching bases. Sequencing was performed on blood. The origin of this receptor is a human donor in good health. The DNA sequence is as follows: TGTGCCAGCAGTTTAGCGCCCAGGGTCGTTTCCTACGAGCAGTACTTC. This encodes CASSLAPRVVSYEQYF.